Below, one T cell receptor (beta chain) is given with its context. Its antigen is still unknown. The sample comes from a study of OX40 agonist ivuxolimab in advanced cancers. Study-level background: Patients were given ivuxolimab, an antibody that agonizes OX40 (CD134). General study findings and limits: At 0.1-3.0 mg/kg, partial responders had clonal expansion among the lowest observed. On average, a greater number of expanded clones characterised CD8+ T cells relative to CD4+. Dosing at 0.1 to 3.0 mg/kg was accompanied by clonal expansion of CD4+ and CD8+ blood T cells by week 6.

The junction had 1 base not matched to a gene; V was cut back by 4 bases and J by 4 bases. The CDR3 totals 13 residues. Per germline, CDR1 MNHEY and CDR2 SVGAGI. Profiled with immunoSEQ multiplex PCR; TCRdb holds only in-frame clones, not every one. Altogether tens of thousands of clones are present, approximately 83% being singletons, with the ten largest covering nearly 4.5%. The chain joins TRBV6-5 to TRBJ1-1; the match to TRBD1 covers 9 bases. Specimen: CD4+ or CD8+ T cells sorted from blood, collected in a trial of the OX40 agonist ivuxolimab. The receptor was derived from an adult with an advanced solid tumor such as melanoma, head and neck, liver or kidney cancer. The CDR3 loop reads CASSSTGGTEAFF. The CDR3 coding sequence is TGTGCCAGCAGTTCGACAGGGGGCACTGAAGCTTTCTTT.